These T cell receptor beta chains were read from a single sample in a study of cytomegalovirus exposure and HLA in healthy donors. Data came from immunoSEQ multiplex PCR; TCRdb stores just in-frame clones and leaves some out. This table has about 130,000 clones, roughly 70% appearing once. The sample comprised PBMCs. These receptor sequences come from a man in his late teens or twenties in good health and CMV-seropositive. The CDR3 runs from the conserved cysteine through the conserved F or W. D genes are given only for firm matches. Clone size is stated in some rows and not others, as once, few, many or a class when expanded.

D gene,clone size,J gene,V gene,CDR3 protein,CDR3 DNA
.,.,TRBJ2-7,TRBV2,CASSELVSYEQYF,TGTGCCAGCAGTGAACTAGTAAGCTACGAGCAGTACTTC
TRBD2,.,TRBJ2-3,TRBV5-6,CASSSSGRLDTQYF,TGTGCCAGCAGCTCGAGCGGGAGATTGGATACGCAGTATTTT
TRBD1,.,TRBJ2-4,TRBV6-1,CASSEGQGAKWNIQYF,TGTGCCAGCAGTGAGGGACAGGGGGCGAAATGGAACATTCAGTACTTC
TRBD1,.,TRBJ2-7,TRBV2,CASSQDRSNEQYF,TGTGCCAGCAGCCAGGACAGGTCGAACGAGCAGTACTTC
TRBD2,.,TRBJ2-6,TRBV10-3,CAMAGERESSGANVLTF,TGTGCCATGGCCGGGGAGCGGGAGAGTTCTGGGGCCAACGTCCTGACTTTC
TRBD1,.,TRBJ1-6,TRBV28,CASDGTGSNPYNSPLHF,TGTGCCAGCGACGGGACAGGGAGTAACCCCTATAATTCACCCCTCCACTTT
.,.,TRBJ1-4,TRBV6-5,CASAFGAGNEKLFF,TGTGCCAGCGCCTTTGGGGCAGGGAATGAAAAACTGTTTTTT
TRBD1,.,TRBJ2-5,TRBV7-9,CASSYGQVQETQYF,TGTGCCAGCAGCTACGGACAGGTTCAAGAGACCCAGTACTTC
.,once,TRBJ1-1,TRBV6-5,CASSRASDNPWFF,TGTGCCAGCAGCCGAGCCTCGGACAACCCGTGGTTCTTT
.,.,TRBJ1-1,TRBV9,CASSVVPGGEAFF,TGTGCCAGCAGCGTAGTCCCGGGGGGTGAAGCTTTCTTT
.,.,TRBJ1-2,TRBV30,CAWTGANYGYTF,TGTGCCTGGACAGGGGCAAACTATGGCTACACCTTC
TRBD2,.,TRBJ2-7,TRBV11-2,CASSSGLAGIYEQYF,TGTGCCAGCAGCTCGGGACTAGCGGGGATCTACGAGCAGTACTTC
TRBD1,.,TRBJ1-4,TRBV6-1,CASSDQRGRYHEKLFF,TGTGCCAGCAGTGACCAAAGGGGGCGGTATCATGAAAAACTGTTTTTT
TRBD2,.,TRBJ2-7,TRBV2,CASSEERLAGGSYEQYF,TGTGCCAGCAGTGAAGAAAGACTAGCGGGGGGTTCCTACGAGCAGTACTTC
TRBD1,few,TRBJ2-7,TRBV27,CASKIQGFSYEQYF,TGTGCCAGCAAAATACAGGGGTTTAGCTACGAGCAGTACTTC
.,.,TRBJ2-7,TRBV27,CASSSGRAYEQYF,TGTGCCAGCAGCAGCGGGCGGGCCTACGAGCAGTACTTC
.,.,TRBJ1-1,TRBV6-6,CASSWGRGNTEAFF,TGTGCCAGCAGTTGGGGCAGGGGGAACACTGAAGCTTTCTTT
.,.,TRBJ2-7,TRBV6-1,CASRLFLSLTGEQYF,TGTGCCAGCAGGTTGTTTCTTAGTCTAACAGGCGAGCAGTACTTC
TRBD1,few,TRBJ2-5,TRBV27,CASRPTSGTGSQETQYF,TGTGCCAGCAGACCTACCTCCGGGACAGGGTCTCAAGAGACCCAGTACTTC
TRBD1,.,TRBJ2-7,TRBV7-2,CASSPWGQGTGEQYF,TGTGCCAGCAGCCCATGGGGACAGGGGACGGGCGAGCAGTACTTC
.,.,TRBJ1-1,TRBV29-1,CSVEQGGETEAFF,TGCAGCGTTGAACAGGGTGGGGAAACTGAAGCTTTCTTT
TRBD1,many,TRBJ1-1,TRBV7-9,CASSRDRRNTEAFF,TGTGCCAGCAGCCGGGACAGGCGAAACACTGAAGCTTTCTTT
.,.,TRBJ2-2,TRBV5-1,CASSLGLTIGAGELFF,TGCGCCAGCAGCTTGGGACTCACGATAGGGGCCGGGGAGCTGTTTTTT
TRBD1,.,TRBJ1-2,TRBV4-1,CASSQGPGTGSLRYGYTF,TGCGCCAGCAGCCAAGGGCCCGGGACAGGGTCCTTACGGTATGGCTACACCTTC
TRBD2,.,TRBJ2-7,TRBV6-1,CASSPEGLVPYEQYF,TGTGCCAGCAGTCCAGAGGGACTAGTCCCCTACGAGCAGTACTTC
.,.,TRBJ1-2,TRBV27,CASSLSGRKLFGYTF,TGTGCCAGCAGTTTATCGGGCAGAAAGCTTTTTGGCTACACCTTC
.,.,TRBJ2-3,TRBV7-3,CASSLTQYPQYF,TGTGCCAGCAGCTTAACGCAGTACCCGCAGTATTTT
.,.,TRBJ1-1,TRBV6-1,CASSEISQVNTEAFF,TGTGCCAGCAGTGAAATCAGCCAGGTTAACACTGAAGCTTTCTTT
TRBD1,.,TRBJ2-7,TRBV5-1,CASSSGQGAYEQYF,TGCGCCAGCAGCTCGGGACAGGGTGCCTACGAGCAGTACTTC
TRBD2,medium-sized,TRBJ2-7,TRBV28,CASSLWEGGVAGYYEQYF,TGTGCCAGCAGTTTATGGGAGGGAGGGGTAGCGGGGTACTACGAGCAGTACTTC